This is a list of T cell receptor beta chains from one sample in a study of post-analysis software for immune sequencing data. MiXCR, applied by TCRdb to the PCR reads, yields one record per CDR3 protein. Of 350,000 to 500,000 distinct CDR3 sequences listed, about 39% were seen once; the top ten hold approximately 7.7%. Sequenced sample: blood. The receptor set was obtained from a girl aged 2-10 years with multiple sclerosis. Each CDR3 is given with its conserved first and last residue. The D gene is left open where the match is weak. Expanded clones get a size class; other rows say once, few or many, or leave the size out.

length: 16
V: TRBV5-1
size: once
J: TRBJ1-6
D: NA
CDR3: CASSLQGSGPNSPLHF
DNA: TGCGCCAGCAGCTTGCAGGGGTCGGGACCTAATTCACCCCTCCACTTT

length: 17
V: TRBV6-1
size: NA
J: TRBJ2-3
D: TRBD2
CDR3: CASSEGSGGTFTDTQYF
DNA: TGTGCCAGCAGTGAAGGTAGCGGGGGGACCTTCACAGATACGCAGTATTTT

length: 14
V: TRBV14
size: few
J: TRBJ1-2
D: NA
CDR3: CASSQGQGLYGYTF
DNA: TGTGCCAGCAGCCAAGGGCAGGGGCTTTATGGCTACACCTTC

length: 14
V: TRBV5-1
size: NA
J: TRBJ2-7
D: NA
CDR3: CASSKERADYEQYF
DNA: TGCGCCAGCAGTAAGGAAAGGGCGGATTACGAGCAGTACTTC

length: 18
V: TRBV11-2
size: NA
J: TRBJ2-7
D: NA
CDR3: CASSLYFRSSASSYEQYF
DNA: TGTGCCAGCAGCTTATATTTCAGGAGTTCTGCGAGCTCCTACGAGCAGTACTTC

length: 13
V: TRBV5-1
size: NA
J: TRBJ1-1
D: NA
CDR3: CASGEDTGAEAFF
DNA: TGCGCCAGCGGAGAGGACACGGGGGCTGAAGCTTTCTTT

length: 15
V: TRBV5-6
size: few
J: TRBJ2-1
D: TRBD2
CDR3: CASRRPGLADNEQFF
DNA: TGTGCCAGCAGACGTCCGGGACTAGCGGACAATGAGCAGTTCTTC

length: 17
V: TRBV29-1
size: few
J: TRBJ2-3
D: NA
CDR3: CSVEGSIASRIRNTQYF
DNA: TGCAGCGTTGAAGGATCGATCGCGTCAAGGATCAGAAATACGCAGTATTTT

length: 15
V: TRBV6-5
size: few
J: TRBJ1-1
D: TRBD1
CDR3: CASSYSGTGSEGAFF
DNA: TGTGCCAGCAGTTATTCCGGGACAGGGTCCGAAGGGGCTTTCTTT

length: 13
V: TRBV7-6
size: once
J: TRBJ1-2
D: NA
CDR3: CASSLAPGEDYTF
DNA: TGTGCCAGCAGCTTAGCGCCAGGGGAGGACTACACCTTC

length: 13
V: TRBV7-9
size: few
J: TRBJ2-3
D: TRBD2
CDR3: CASSQAGYDTQYF
DNA: TGTGCCAGCAGTCAAGCGGGGTACGATACGCAGTATTTT

length: 13
V: TRBV7-9
size: NA
J: TRBJ1-2
D: NA
CDR3: CASSFSQGIGYTF
DNA: TGTGCCAGCAGCTTTTCACAGGGAATCGGCTACACCTTC

length: 18
V: TRBV5-4
size: NA
J: TRBJ2-7
D: TRBD2
CDR3: CASSDPTGGTSGSYEQYF
DNA: TGTGCCAGCAGCGATCCGACAGGAGGGACTAGCGGATCCTACGAGCAGTACTTC

length: 17
V: TRBV5-1
size: NA
J: TRBJ1-6
D: NA
CDR3: CASSLVGGDGYNSPLHF
DNA: TGCGCCAGCAGCTTGGTTGGCGGGGATGGTTATAATTCACCCCTCCACTTT

length: 12
V: TRBV29-1
size: few
J: TRBJ1-2
D: TRBD1
CDR3: CSAQTGLEGYTF
DNA: TGCAGCGCTCAGACAGGGTTGGAGGGCTACACCTTC

length: 14
V: TRBV27
size: few
J: TRBJ2-7
D: NA
CDR3: CASSFSGIPYEQYF
DNA: TGTGCCAGCAGTTTCTCAGGGATCCCCTACGAGCAGTACTTC

length: 14
V: TRBV11-2
size: NA
J: TRBJ2-1
D: TRBD2
CDR3: CASGLGGRDNEQFF
DNA: TGTGCCAGCGGCTTAGGCGGGAGGGACAATGAGCAGTTCTTC

length: 15
V: TRBV5-8
size: NA
J: TRBJ2-7
D: NA
CDR3: CASSWGSGRPYEQYF
DNA: TGTGCCAGCAGCTGGGGATCTGGACGGCCCTACGAGCAGTACTTC

length: 14
V: TRBV4-1
size: NA
J: TRBJ2-7
D: NA
CDR3: CASSHARAGAEQYF
DNA: TGCGCCAGCAGCCACGCTCGGGCGGGCGCGGAGCAGTACTTC

length: 15
V: TRBV10-3
size: NA
J: TRBJ2-5
D: NA
CDR3: CAIGWRGPSRWTQYF
DNA: TGTGCCATCGGATGGAGAGGACCGTCCAGATGGACCCAGTACTTC

length: 16
V: TRBV7-8
size: NA
J: TRBJ1-5
D: TRBD1
CDR3: CASSWAGTGNNQPQHF
DNA: TGTGCCAGCAGCTGGGCCGGGACAGGAAACAATCAGCCCCAGCATTTT

length: 13
V: TRBV12-3/TRBV12-4
size: NA
J: TRBJ1-1
D: TRBD1
CDR3: CASRTFETGEAFF
DNA: TGTGCCAGCAGGACGTTTGAAACAGGGGAGGCTTTCTTT

length: 15
V: TRBV7-2
size: few
J: TRBJ2-7
D: NA
CDR3: CASSLNRAGPYEQYF
DNA: TGTGCCAGCAGCTTAAATCGAGCAGGTCCCTACGAGCAGTACTTC

length: 15
V: TRBV29-1
size: few
J: TRBJ2-6
D: NA
CDR3: CSVEGDGFGANVLTF
DNA: TGCAGCGTTGAAGGTGATGGGTTTGGGGCCAACGTCCTGACTTTC

length: 15
V: TRBV18
size: NA
J: TRBJ2-7
D: TRBD1
CDR3: CASSPPGQGAYEQYF
DNA: TGTGCCAGCTCACCACCGGGACAGGGGGCGTACGAGCAGTACTTC

length: 14
V: TRBV6-5
size: NA
J: TRBJ2-7
D: TRBD2
CDR3: CASSYRGGGSGQYF
DNA: TGTGCCAGCAGTTATCGGGGGGGAGGAAGTGGGCAGTACTTC

length: 16
V: TRBV7-2
size: NA
J: TRBJ2-1
D: TRBD2
CDR3: CASSLGPSGRRNEWFF
DNA: TGTGCCAGCAGCTTAGGCCCTAGCGGGAGGCGCAATGAGTGGTTCTTC

length: 11
V: TRBV7-6
size: once
J: TRBJ2-1
D: TRBD1
CDR3: CAQHRGNEQFF
DNA: TGTGCCCAGCACAGGGGTAATGAGCAGTTCTTC

length: 13
V: TRBV5-1
size: NA
J: TRBJ2-7
D: TRBD1
CDR3: CASSSTTGGEQYF
DNA: TGCGCCAGCAGCTCCACTACAGGGGGCGAGCAGTACTTC

length: 15
V: TRBV29-1
size: NA
J: TRBJ2-3
D: NA
CDR3: CSIHPSRAGTDTQYF
DNA: TGCAGCATTCACCCATCCAGGGCCGGCACAGATACGCAGTATTTT

length: 16
V: TRBV27
size: NA
J: TRBJ2-5
D: NA
CDR3: CASSLLRGNNQETQYF
DNA: TGTGCCAGCAGTTTATTGAGGGGGAACAATCAAGAGACCCAGTACTTC

length: 13
V: TRBV5-1
size: NA
J: TRBJ2-7
D: NA
CDR3: CASSQGTSGEQYF
DNA: TGCGCCAGCAGCCAGGGAACCTCGGGGGAGCAGTACTTC

length: 16
V: TRBV4-1
size: NA
J: TRBJ2-1
D: NA
CDR3: CASSRQPLQSYNEQFF
DNA: TGCGCCAGCAGCCGACAACCATTACAATCCTACAATGAGCAGTTCTTC

length: 19
V: TRBV11-2
size: NA
J: TRBJ1-6
D: TRBD1
CDR3: CASSLDPGYYKGAISPLHF
DNA: TGTGCCAGCAGCTTAGATCCAGGATACTATAAGGGGGCCATTTCACCCCTCCACTTT

length: 16
V: TRBV5-1
size: few
J: TRBJ2-1
D: NA
CDR3: CASSLVPPFSYNEQFF
DNA: TGCGCCAGCAGCTTGGTCCCCCCGTTCTCCTACAATGAGCAGTTCTTC

length: 13
V: TRBV9
size: few
J: TRBJ2-7
D: NA
CDR3: CASSVDTSYEQYF
DNA: TGTGCCAGCAGCGTAGACACTTCCTACGAGCAGTACTTC

length: 14
V: TRBV6-5
size: NA
J: TRBJ2-1
D: TRBD1
CDR3: CASSDGTAYIEQFF
DNA: TGTGCCAGCAGTGACGGGACAGCATACATTGAGCAGTTCTTC